Listed below are T cell receptor beta chains from one sample, sequenced in a study of blood T cell repertoires in COVID-19. Sequencing was performed with immunoSEQ multiplex PCR; in TCRdb, only in-frame clones are kept and a portion is missing. The profile shows tens of thousands of clones, over 75% of them singletons. Sequenced input: peripheral blood. These receptors were collected from a man aged 55 to 70 with acute or convalescent COVID-19. Both conserved end residues are part of each CDR3. A D gene is named only where the DNA matches it firmly. Expanded clones get a size class; other rows say once, few or many, or leave the size out.

size | D | length | J | V | DNA | CDR3
NA | NA | 12 | TRBJ1-1 | TRBV19 | TGTGCCAGTAGTATGGGCCGAACTGAAGCTTTCTTT | CASSMGRTEAFF
NA | NA | 14 | TRBJ1-4 | TRBV29-1 | TGCAGCGTTGAATTATTGGACTCTAATGAAAAACTGTTTTTT | CSVELLDSNEKLFF
NA | NA | 16 | TRBJ2-1 | TRBV7-2 | TGTGCCAGCAGCATATATAGGGGAGGCTCCTACAATGAGCAGTTCTTC | CASSIYRGGSYNEQFF
few | NA | 13 | TRBJ2-1 | TRBV5-1 | TGCGCCAGCAAAACGGGAGTTAGGGGTGAGCAGTTCTTC | CASKTGVRGEQFF
NA | TRBD2 | 17 | TRBJ2-3 | TRBV4-3 | TGCGCCAGCAGCCCAGTCACTAGCGGCTCTTCACCAGATACGCAGTATTTT | CASSPVTSGSSPDTQYF
NA | TRBD1 | 17 | TRBJ1-5 | TRBV4-1 | TGCGCCAGCAGCCAAGGAACGCAGGGGGCGAGCAATCAGCCCCAGCATTTT | CASSQGTQGASNQPQHF
NA | TRBD1 | 16 | TRBJ2-2 | TRBV5-5 | TGTGCCAGCAGCTTGGTACAGGGGGTAAAGGCCGGGGAGCTGTTTTTT | CASSLVQGVKAGELFF
NA | NA | 11 | TRBJ2-5 | TRBV2 | TGTGCCAGCAGCGCGTCCGAGACCCAGTACTTC | CASSASETQYF
NA | TRBD1 | 15 | TRBJ2-5 | TRBV11-3 | TGTGCCAGCAGCTTAGGTACAGGGGCCCAAGAGACCCAGTACTTC | CASSLGTGAQETQYF
NA | TRBD2 | 16 | TRBJ2-3 | TRBV13 | TGTGCCAGCAGCACCTCCCGGACTAGCGGGGGGAATACGCAGTATTTT | CASSTSRTSGGNTQYF
NA | NA | 12 | TRBJ2-3 | TRBV3-1/TRBV3-2 | TGTGCCAGCAGCCAGCGGGACAGTAGGCAGTATTTT | CASSQRDSRQYF
NA | TRBD1 | 15 | TRBJ1-4 | TRBV14 | TGTGCCAGCAGCGACTTGGACAGGCTTAATGAAAAACTGTTTTTT | CASSDLDRLNEKLFF
NA | NA | 13 | TRBJ2-7 | TRBV29-1 | TGCAGCGTTGAATCGCAGGGGTTTAACGAGCAGTACTTC | CSVESQGFNEQYF
NA | NA | 12 | TRBJ2-3 | TRBV19 | TGTGCCAGTAGTATGAAAGCGGATACGCAGTATTTT | CASSMKADTQYF
NA | NA | 12 | TRBJ2-7 | TRBV30 | TGTGCCTGGAGCGGAGGTAAATACGAGCAGTACTTC | CAWSGGKYEQYF
NA | TRBD1 | 15 | TRBJ1-2 | TRBV29-1 | TGCAGCGTAACCCGGGGGTCAGGGGGCAACTATGGCTACACCTTC | CSVTRGSGGNYGYTF
NA | NA | 14 | TRBJ1-2 | TRBV6-2/TRBV6-3 | TGTGCCAGCAGTCGAAGTGCCCAGGGCCGGCGCTACACCTTC | CASSRSAQGRRYTF
NA | NA | 15 | TRBJ2-3 | TRBV6-2/TRBV6-3 | TGTGCCAGCAGTTCTTGGGCAGAATCATCTAATACGCAGTATTTT | CASSSWAESSNTQYF
NA | TRBD2 | 18 | TRBJ2-2 | TRBV7-2 | TGTGCCAGCATGCTCGGGACTAGCGGGAGTATGAGCACCGGGGAGCTGTTTTTT | CASMLGTSGSMSTGELFF
few | TRBD1 | 14 | TRBJ2-7 | TRBV5-1 | TGCGCCAGCAGCTTGGACTTGGACAGGGACGAGCAGTACTTC | CASSLDLDRDEQYF
few | NA | 13 | TRBJ2-1 | TRBV10-3 | TGTGCCATCAGTGAGTCGACGGGTAACGAGCAGTTCTTC | CAISESTGNEQFF
NA | TRBD1 | 19 | TRBJ2-2 | TRBV10-3 | TGTGCCATCAGGGCGGGACAGGGGGTTGCGGGGTCGAATACCGGGGAGCTGTTTTTT | CAIRAGQGVAGSNTGELFF
NA | NA | 13 | TRBJ1-1 | TRBV5-4 | TGTGCCAGCAGCTTGGAGGGGCCCAGGAGCCCCAGCTTT | CASSLEGPRSPSF
NA | NA | 15 | TRBJ2-7 | TRBV6-6 | TGTGCCAGCAGCCCGGGACACCGGAATTACTACGAGCAGTACTTC | CASSPGHRNYYEQYF
NA | TRBD2 | 14 | TRBJ2-7 | TRBV15 | TGTGCCACCAGCCGCAGCGGGGGAACCTACGAGCAGTACTTC | CATSRSGGTYEQYF
NA | TRBD2 | 16 | TRBJ2-3 | TRBV27 | TGTGCCAGCAGTCTACATAGCGGGGGAGGCACAGATACGCAGTATTTT | CASSLHSGGGTDTQYF
NA | NA | 12 | TRBJ2-1 | TRBV20-1 | TGCAGTGCTAGTCCTAGCCTCAATGAGCAGTTCTTC | CSASPSLNEQFF
NA | TRBD2 | 17 | TRBJ2-1 | TRBV5-1 | TGCGCCAGCAGCTCGCGGCAGGGACTAGCGAGATACAATGAGCAGTTCTTC | CASSSRQGLARYNEQFF
NA | TRBD2 | 15 | TRBJ2-3 | TRBV3-1/TRBV3-2 | TGTGCCAGCAGCTTTCGGGGCGGGAGGGCTGATACGCAGTATTTT | CASSFRGGRADTQYF
NA | NA | 14 | TRBJ2-3 | TRBV27 | TGTGCCAGCAGTTTGGGGGGAAAATCAGATACGCAGTATTTT | CASSLGGKSDTQYF
NA | NA | 16 | TRBJ1-6 | TRBV5-5 | TGTGCCAGCAGCTTGATTGGAGGTCGGGATAATTCACCCCTCCACTTT | CASSLIGGRDNSPLHF
NA | NA | 13 | TRBJ1-1 | TRBV30 | TGTGCCTGGAGTGCGGGGTTGGGCACTGAAGCTTTCTTT | CAWSAGLGTEAFF
NA | TRBD2 | 15 | TRBJ2-2 | TRBV6-5 | TGTGCCAGCAGCCAGCTAGCGGGTAACACCGGGGAGCTGTTTTTT | CASSQLAGNTGELFF
NA | TRBD1 | 15 | TRBJ1-2 | TRBV5-6 | TGTGCCAGCAGCACCAAACCACAGGGGTGGGATGGCTACACCTTC | CASSTKPQGWDGYTF
NA | NA | 19 | TRBJ2-3 | TRBV9 | TGTGCCAGCAGCGTAGCTACGGGTGGGGGCCTCATTAGCACAGATACGCAGTATTTT | CASSVATGGGLISTDTQYF
NA | NA | 16 | TRBJ1-4 | TRBV6-1 | TGTGCCAGCAGTGAAAGGCAGGGTGAGGCTAATGAAAAACTGTTTTTT | CASSERQGEANEKLFF
NA | TRBD2 | 13 | TRBJ2-7 | TRBV7-9 | TGTGCCAGCCATTTAGCGGGAGATAACGAGCAGTACTTC | CASHLAGDNEQYF
NA | NA | 13 | TRBJ2-1 | TRBV3-1/TRBV3-2 | TGTGCCAGCAGCCACGCACAGTGCGATGAGCAGTTCTTC | CASSHAQCDEQFF
NA | NA | 14 | TRBJ2-7 | TRBV4-2 | TGTGCCAGCAGCCAAGGTGTCCTCTCCTACGAGCAGTACTTC | CASSQGVLSYEQYF
NA | NA | 14 | TRBJ1-6 | TRBV19 | TGTGCCAGTAGCCATGAGAGTTTGGATTCACCCCTCCACTTT | CASSHESLDSPLHF
NA | NA | 18 | TRBJ1-6 | TRBV3-1/TRBV3-2 | TGTGCCAGCAGCCAAGATAGTTTAGGGAGCTCCTATAATTCACCCCTCCACTTT | CASSQDSLGSSYNSPLHF
NA | TRBD1 | 15 | TRBJ2-7 | TRBV6-5 | TGTGCCAGCAGTTACGTCACAGGGGGAAGCTACGAGCAGTACTTC | CASSYVTGGSYEQYF
NA | TRBD2 | 17 | TRBJ2-7 | TRBV6-2/TRBV6-3 | TGTGCCAGCAGTTACGGGTCACTAGCGGGGGTCCGCTACGAGCAGTACTTC | CASSYGSLAGVRYEQYF
NA | TRBD2 | 18 | TRBJ2-4 | TRBV6-1 | TGTGCCAGCAGTGAAGCGCTTCGTACTAGCGTTGCCAAAAACATTCAGTACTTC | CASSEALRTSVAKNIQYF
NA | TRBD2 | 15 | TRBJ2-1 | TRBV10-2 | TGCGCCAGCAGGGGGGGGGACCTCCGGACCAATGAGCAGTTCTTC | CASRGGDLRTNEQFF
NA | NA | 15 | TRBJ1-6 | TRBV6-6 | TGTGCCAGCAGTTACTCGTCAGGGGACGATTCACCCCTCCACTTT | CASSYSSGDDSPLHF
NA | TRBD2 | 17 | TRBJ2-1 | TRBV7-2 | TGTGCCAGCAGCAAAAGGCGTCGGCGGGAGGGCCGAGATGAGCAGTTCTTC | CASSKRRRREGRDEQFF
NA | NA | 15 | TRBJ2-3 | TRBV5-4 | TGTGCCAGCAGCTTGAGGACTATTAGCACAGATACGCAGTATTTT | CASSLRTISTDTQYF
NA | TRBD1 | 15 | TRBJ1-6 | TRBV3-1/TRBV3-2 | TGTGCCAGCAGCCAAGGGACAGGGATTAATTCACCCCTCCACTTT | CASSQGTGINSPLHF
NA | NA | 14 | TRBJ1-1 | TRBV15 | TGTGCCACCAGCAGACCCGGGGGATTGAATGAAGCTTTCTTT | CATSRPGGLNEAFF